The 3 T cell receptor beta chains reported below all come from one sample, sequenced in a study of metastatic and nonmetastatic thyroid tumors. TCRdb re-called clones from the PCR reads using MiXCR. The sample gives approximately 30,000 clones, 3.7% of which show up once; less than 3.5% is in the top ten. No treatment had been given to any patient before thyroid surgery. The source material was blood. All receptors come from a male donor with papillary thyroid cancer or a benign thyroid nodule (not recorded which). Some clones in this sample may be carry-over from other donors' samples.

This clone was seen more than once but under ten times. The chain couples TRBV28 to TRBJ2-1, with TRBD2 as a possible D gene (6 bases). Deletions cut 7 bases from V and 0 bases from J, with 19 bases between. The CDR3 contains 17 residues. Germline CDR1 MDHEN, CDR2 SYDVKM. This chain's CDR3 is CASTPLGTLSSYNEQFF. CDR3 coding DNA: TGTGCCAGCACCCCCCTTGGGACTTTAAGCTCCTACAATGAGCAGTTCTTC.

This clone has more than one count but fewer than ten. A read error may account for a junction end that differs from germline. The CDR3 is CASSDGTPQDTQYF. The CDR3 coding sequence is TGCGCCAGCAGTGACGGGACACCCCAAGATACCCAGTACTTC. The chain links TRBV10-2 to TRBJ2-5; weak D call: TRBD1 (6 bases). The CDR3 has 14 amino acids. Germline values: CDR1 WSHSY, CDR2 SAAADI.

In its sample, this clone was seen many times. DNA for the CDR3: TGTGCCAGCACCAAAGAGGGTAGCCCTAACTATGGCTACACCTTC. This gives the protein CASTKEGSPNYGYTF. The gene calls are TRBV2 and TRBJ1-2; D gene ambiguous. The CDR3 consists of 15 residues. Germline V gene sequence: CDR1 SNHLY, CDR2 FYNNEI. V was pared by 7 bases and J by 0 bases, with 15 bases between.